The 8 T cell receptor beta chains below were found in one sample sequenced in a study of T cell responses to AZD1222 COVID-19 vaccine. Some clones are missing from TCRdb's copy, which holds only in-frame ones; the method was immunoSEQ multiplex PCR. The data contain some 87,000 clones, about 93% of them singletons. The sample was peripheral blood, taken on day 0 of MenACWY control vaccination. The origin of the receptors is an adult in good health.

The rearrangement joins TRBV18 to TRBJ2-3, with TRBD2 matching over 12 bases. Germline assignment: CDR1 KGHSH and CDR2 LQKENI. Trimming at V came to 6 bases and at J to 4 bases, leaving 2 bases not matched to a gene. The CDR3 covers 14 residues. CDR3 sequence: CASSLAGGADTQYF. The CDR3 nucleotides are TGTGCCAGCTCCCTAGCGGGAGGGGCAGATACGCAGTATTTT. The variable domain in full, completed from reference TRBV18 and TRBJ2-3, reads NAGVMQNPRHLVRRRGQEARLRCSPMKGHSHVYWYRQLPEEGLKFMVYLQKENIIDESGMPKERFSAEFPKEGPSILRIQQVVRGDSAAYFCASSLAGGADTQYFGPGTRLTVL.

The genes are TRBV10-3 and TRBJ2-3, with 10 bases lining up with TRBD2. Trimming cost V 8 bases and J 4 bases; bases outside gene matches: 9. CDR1 is ENHRY and CDR2 is SYGVKD in the germline V gene. The CDR3 has 15 amino acids. CDR3 coding DNA: TGTGCCATCCGCCCTAGCGGGAGTGAGTCAGATACGCAGTATTTT. Translated: CAIRPSGSESDTQYF.

In DNA, the CDR3 is TGTGCCAGCAGGAAGGGGGGGAACGAGCCCCAGCATTTT. Encoded protein: CASRKGGNEPQHF. The genes are TRBV2 and TRBJ1-5; perhaps TRBD1 as D (6 bases). In germline, CDR1 is SNHLY, CDR2 FYNNEI. V was clipped by 6 bases and J by 8 bases, with 14 bases between them. This CDR3 is 13 amino acids long.

The genes are TRBV3-1 (or the pseudogene TRBV3-2) and TRBJ2-1; D not certain. The CDR3 is made up of 12 amino acids. Germline V gives CDR1 LGHDT, CDR2 YNNKEL (reference sequence). V lost 3 bases and J lost 8, with 8 bases in between. The CDR3 nucleotides are TGTGCCAGCAGCCACGTAGGGCATGAGCAGTTCTTC. This sequence encodes CASSHVGHEQFF.

V and J are TRBV7-6 and TRBJ2-7; the match to TRBD2 covers 9 bases. Germline lookup yields CDR1 SGHVS and CDR2 FNYEAQ. CDR3 length: 16 residues. With 1 base clipped from V and 1 base from J, the junction kept 5 bases outside the gene matches. The CDR3 bases are TGTGCCAGCAGCTTAGATTTGACTAGCGGTTCCTACGAGCAGTACTTC. Translated, it gives CASSLDLTSGSYEQYF.

The rearrangement uses TRBV18 and TRBJ1-4, with D perhaps matching TRBD1 (5 bases). Trimming removed 3 bases from V and 8 bases from J, with 13 bases in between. CDR3 length equals 14 residues. Germline V gene data show CDR1 as KGHSH and CDR2 as LQKENI. The DNA of the CDR3 is TGTGCCAGCTCACCCCCGGGCAGGGTCGAAAAACTGTTTTTT. This codes for CASSPPGRVEKLFF.

The chain uses TRBV18 and TRBJ1-4; D perhaps matches TRBD1 (6 bases). V lost 5 bases, J lost 6 bases, and 16 bases lay in between. Germline V CDR1 and CDR2: KGHSH, LQKENI. The CDR3 is 15 residues long. The CDR3 loop is CASSKGQLRDEKLFF. In nucleotides, the CDR3 is TGTGCCAGCTCAAAAGGACAGCTACGGGATGAAAAACTGTTTTTT.

V gene TRBV6-6 combines with J gene TRBJ2-3; 7 positions match TRBD2. The CDR3 runs 15 residues. J was trimmed by 9 bases and V by 2 bases; bases with no gene match: 11. CDR1 MNHNY and CDR2 SVGAGI come from the germline V gene (reference sequence). CDR3 loop: CASSYQLGGSETQYF. The CDR3 nucleotides are TGTGCCAGCAGTTACCAACTCGGGGGGTCGGAAACGCAGTATTTT.